This T cell receptor beta chain was captured by sequencing in a study of cytomegalovirus exposure and HLA in healthy donors. Study-wide points: The likely origin of a cluster of highly shared sequence variants was a sequencing artifact. Later genetic work tied a missense DCLRE1C variant to beta-chain V and J trimming.

Notes on this clone: No antigen is known for it.

PCR involved 60 Vbeta and 13 Jbeta primers. The method was immunoSEQ multiplex PCR; TCRdb's version includes in-frame clones alone and lacks a portion of them. The sample lists approximately 200,000 clones, 83% occurring once. The sequenced material came from PBMCs. This TCR came from a girl between 10 and 17 years old in good health and CMV-seronegative.

CDR3 loop: CASSPLRTAPNTGELFF. In DNA form, the CDR3 reads TGTGCCAGCAGTCCATTAAGGACAGCCCCGAACACCGGGGAGCTGTTTTTT. The rearrangement uses TRBV27 and TRBJ2-2; possibly TRBD1 for D (6 bases). V lost 5 bases and J 0 bases, leaving 16 bases between the germline ends. Germline-derived CDR1 and CDR2 are MNHEY and SMNVEV (reference sequence). The CDR3 has 17 amino acids.